Following are 13 T cell receptor beta chains from one sample sequenced in a study. TCRdb reanalysed the RT-PCR reads using MiXCR and keeps one entry per CDR3 protein. The sample holds about 680,000 distinct CDR3 sequences, around 14% seen once. Sequencing input: memory CD4+ T cells from blood. All receptors derive from a female donor in good health, serving as a healthy control.

The chain recombines TRBV5-1 with TRBJ2-1, with TRBD2 identical over 13 bases. From germline, CDR1 is SGHRS and CDR2 YFSETQ. V trimming: 4 bases; J trimming: 4 bases; junction bases outside the gene matches: 8. The CDR3 consists of 17 residues. The CDR3 coding sequence is TGCGCCAGCAGCCTGGGACTAGCGGGAAGTCTGTACAATGAGCAGTTCTTC. This sequence encodes CASSLGLAGSLYNEQFF.

This clonotype was detected many times. The chain recombines TRBV20-1 with TRBJ2-1; 10 nucleotides agree with TRBD2. Germline CDR1 DFQATT, CDR2 SNEGSKA (reference sequence). Unmatched junction bases numbered 7, after V lost 1 base and J lost 7 bases. There are 15 residues in the CDR3. The CDR3 spells CSARVSSGSGNEQFF. The CDR3 DNA follows: TGCAGTGCTAGAGTCTCTAGCGGGAGTGGTAATGAGCAGTTCTTC.

This clonotype appeared many times. This rearrangement joins TRBV20-1 to TRBJ2-5; 11 bases are shared with TRBD2. CDR1 DFQATT and CDR2 SNEGSKA come from the germline V gene (reference sequence). This CDR3 is 16 amino acids long. V dropped 3 bases and J dropped 5; count of bases not matched to a gene: 11. The CDR3 loop reads CSASRLAGSKSETQYF. DNA of the CDR3: TGCAGTGCTAGTCGACTAGCGGGAAGTAAGTCGGAGACCCAGTACTTC.

V is TRBV4-1 and J is TRBJ2-1; the D is unclear. Trimming cost V 1 base and J 5 bases, with 12 bases left between them. The germline gives CDR1 MGHRA, CDR2 YSYEKL. CDR3 length: 15 residues. CDR3 loop: CASSQVSSINNEQFF. CDR3 nucleotides: TGCGCCAGCAGCCAAGTCTCCAGCATAAACAATGAGCAGTTCTTC.

This clonotype was observed a handful of times. The chain uses TRBV15 and TRBJ1-4; no reliable D call. This CDR3 spans 15 amino acids. Germline V gives CDR1 LNHNV, CDR2 YYDKDF (reference sequence). Trimming left V 2 bases short and J 6 bases short, with 13 bases between. DNA for the CDR3: TGTGCCACCAGCAGACGAGTCAAGGTCGATGAAAAACTGTTTTTT. Translation: CATSRRVKVDEKLFF.

This clonotype was detected only a few times. The chain recombines TRBV6-6 with TRBJ2-1, with D perhaps matching TRBD1 (5 bases). Germline lookup yields CDR1 MNHNY and CDR2 SVGAGI (reference sequence). V lost 2 bases to trimming and J lost 9 bases, with 14 bases between them. This CDR3 is built from 14 residues. In nucleotides, the CDR3 is TGTGCCAGCAGTTACGAATCACTAAGGGGTGAGCAGTTCTTC. Protein sequence: CASSYESLRGEQFF.

This chain joins TRBV7-8 and TRBJ2-1; TRBD2 matches at 9 bases. V shed 5 bases and J 1 base; nucleotides not matched to a gene: 9. Per germline, CDR1 SGHVS and CDR2 FQNEAQ. CDR3 length equals 17 residues. The CDR3: CASSPPMAGGSYNEQFF. DNA of the CDR3: TGTGCCAGCAGCCCCCCCATGGCGGGAGGGTCCTACAATGAGCAGTTCTTC.

This clonotype was counted only a few times. The chain employs TRBV10-3 and TRBJ2-6; no definite D call. Germline values: CDR1 ENHRY, CDR2 SYGVKD. This CDR3 spans 14 amino acids. Trimming removed 4 bases from V and 2 bases from J, with 6 bases in between. CDR3 in DNA: TGTGCCATCAGTGGGGCAGCTGGGGCCAACGTCCTGACTTTC. The encoded protein is CAISGAAGANVLTF.

J is TRBJ1-2 and V is TRBV6-2 or TRBV6-3; 8 bases are a match to TRBD1. After removal of 6 bases from V and 4 bases from J, the junction contained 7 bases not matched to a gene. Germline values: CDR1 MNHEY, CDR2 SVGEGT. The CDR3 totals 14 residues. The CDR3 DNA reads TGTGCCAGCAGATGGGACAGGAAATTCTATGGCTACACCTTC. Amino acids: CASRWDRKFYGYTF.

V is TRBV7-2 and J is TRBJ2-1; 9 bases are a match to TRBD2. The CDR3 sequence is 17 residues long. Germline V lookup: CDR1 SGHTA, CDR2 FQGNSA. With V trimmed by 2 bases and J by 4 bases, 9 bases remained unmatched. The CDR3 sequence is CASSLSAGGPSYNEQFF. CDR3 sequence (DNA): TGTGCCAGCAGCTTATCGGCGGGAGGGCCATCATACAATGAGCAGTTCTTC.

J is TRBJ2-7 and V is TRBV27, with D uncertain. CDR1 and CDR2 (germline): MNHEY, SMNVEV (reference sequence). CDR3 length equals 14 residues. The ends were cut back, 2 bases at V and 3 bases at J, with 11 bases in the middle. Here the CDR3 reads CASSLEGYLYEQYF. DNA of the CDR3: TGTGCCAGCAGTTTAGAAGGATACCTCTACGAGCAGTACTTC.

This clonotype was counted ten times or more. The genes are TRBV6-5 and TRBJ2-1; 13 bases agree with TRBD2. With V trimmed by 3 bases and J by 2 bases, 7 bases remained unmatched. The CDR3 is 18 amino acids. Germline V gives CDR1 MNHEY, CDR2 SVGAGI. The DNA for the CDR3 is TGTGCCAGCAGTTATTCTGGACTAGCGGGAGTTGCCTACAATGAGCAGTTCTTC. The encoded protein is CASSYSGLAGVAYNEQFF.

This clonotype was picked up many times. The gene calls are TRBV20-1 and TRBJ2-7, with 9 nucleotides matching TRBD1. V lost 3 bases to trimming and J lost 3 bases; unmatched junction nucleotides: 6. Germline V lookup: CDR1 DFQATT, CDR2 SNEGSKA (reference sequence). CDR3 size: 14 residues. Here the CDR3 reads CSARKGQGGYEQYF. Here the CDR3 DNA reads TGCAGTGCTAGGAAGGGACAGGGCGGCTACGAGCAGTACTTC.